The T cell receptor (beta chain) under discussion was sequenced for a study of molecular identifiers for immune sequencing clone quantification. Study-level findings and limits: The study reportedly detected spiked Jurkat TCR RNA from one cell among some 940,000 naive cells.

Naive CD8 T cells were FACS-sorted by CD8+CD4-CCR7+CD45RA+ markers. TCRdb recomputed calls from the PCR reads with MiXCR, one row per CDR3 protein. This table holds some 65,000 distinct CDR3 sequences, approximately 18% found once. This clonotype has more than one count but fewer than ten. Its specificity is not known. The junction and the germline gene differ at one end; a read error may be behind it. The sequence was obtained from a human donor in good health. Some libraries in this study had Jurkat cell RNA spiked in. The sequenced sample was naive CD8+ T cells from blood, with Jurkat cell RNA spiked in. Regarding subset: FACS-sorted CD8+CD4-CCR7+CD45RA+ naive T cells.

This chain's CDR3 is CASSSLGTSWSTDTQCF. CDR3 bases: TGTGCCAGCAGTTCGCTTGGGACCAGTTGGAGTACAGATACGCAGTGTTTT. J is TRBJ2-3 and V is TRBV27; TRBD1 or TRBD2 may be the D gene (5 bases each). Germline values: CDR1 MNHEY, CDR2 SMNVEV (reference sequence). The CDR3 has 17 amino acids.